This T cell receptor beta chain is from a study of regulatory T cells in long-lasting Graves disease (dated by TCRdb to 2020 to 2023). For context, the study as a whole: Persistent Graves' disease was defined as antithyroid drug treatment for over 5 years with persistently positive TSH receptor autoantibodies. Antithyroid drugs had been taken for approximately 10 years on average by persistent Graves' disease patients in the clinical cohort. A total of roughly 35 samples underwent TCR sequencing: around 13 from persistent and approximately 20 from newly diagnosed Graves' disease patients. The study was registered as a clinical trial and conducted in China. This study used TCR sequencing and RNA sequencing of peripheral blood to compare persistent Graves' disease patients against newly diagnosed Graves' disease patients.

V is trimmed back by 7 bases and J by 0 bases, and the junction contains 6 bases that no gene match accounts for. The CDR3 contains 14 residues, cysteine and phenylalanine counted. Only the CDR3 part of the read is kept: 42 bases, read in frame from the first base. The germline V gene yields SNHLY for CDR1 and FYNNEI for CDR2. Study-level results and caveats: Persistent patients shared more public clonotypes among themselves (around 2,500) than newly diagnosed patients did (more than 850). Sequencing and analysis were limited to the TCR beta chain. The authors acknowledged the small sample size as a limitation that may reduce accuracy. TRBV28, TRBJ1-2 and TRBJ2-5 were preferentially used in persistent disease, while TRBV20-1 and TRBJ2-1 were favored in newly diagnosed disease. Compared with newly diagnosed patients, persistent Graves' disease patients had lower TCR Shannon entropy and fewer highly expanded clones, which suggests clonal expansion. Because the primary lesion, thyroid tissue, could not be accessed, the study looked at peripheral blood alone.

Reading the label with the study, this specimen's time point is: persistent/refractory GD, antithyroid drugs over 5 years with positive TRAb. For both TCR sequencing and RNA sequencing, RNA was extracted from PBMCs using TRIzol. The diagnosis of Graves' disease followed American Thyroid Association guidelines. Patients were recruited from an endocrinology department in Xi'an, China. Each patient gave approximately 9.7 milliliters of peripheral blood, collected in an EDTA anticoagulant tube. Ficoll Paque Plus density gradient separation was used to isolate PBMCs, and no further T cell sorting was performed. An Agilent 2100 Bioanalyzer and agarose gel were used to assess RNA quality, and a NanoDrop 2000 was used to measure RNA concentration. Library preparation employed multiplex PCR. TCRdb records Illumina HiSeq 4000 as the sequencer. iRepertoire HTBI primers and Arm-PCR amplification of CDR3 regions were used to construct TCR beta libraries. PCR products were gel purified before sequencing. The original pipeline was this. Gene usage analysis of CDR3 amino acid clonotypes relied on the 60 to 65 TRBV and about 13 TRBJ segments identified across samples. COPE and FqMerger were used to merge filtered high-quality paired reads into contigs. BLAST was used to align contigs to IMGT TRBV, TRBD and TRBJ reference genes, and CDR3 was defined according to IMGT. Any clonotype with a frequency above 0.1% was counted as a highly expanded clone. Shannon entropy was used to measure repertoire diversity, and the Gini coefficient was used to measure V-J evenness. A clonotype found in more than one individual was treated as public. The raw public reads went through TCRdb reprocessing: fastp at Q25, MiXCR clone calling, in-frame beta chains kept. CDR3 protein sequences are deduplicated, and each keeps its most common genes and DNA. The V and J calls and clone size come from TCRdb's table, not from the authors' own analysis. The sample yields some 420,000 distinct CDR3 sequences; under 25% were counted once. The ten largest clones capture under 15% of the sample.

This clonotype has at least ten counts. The antigen it recognizes is unknown. Base qualities are not recorded, but no much larger clone differs from it by a single base. Sample: peripheral blood mononuclear cells (PBMCs), taken when the disease was refractory, from a patient treated with antithyroid drugs. Recombination linked TRBV2 to TRBJ2-7; 7 middle bases align to TRBD2. The receptor comes from a female donor with Graves disease. DNA sequence: TGTGCCAGCACCCGAGCGGGGAGCTCCTACGAGCAGTACTTC. It encodes CASTRAGSSYEQYF.